The entry below gives a single T cell receptor (beta chain) sequence along with its context. Its antigen is currently unknown. The protocol was immunoSEQ multiplex PCR, while the TCRdb copy is restricted to in-frame clones and leaves out a portion. The table includes tens of thousands of clones, roughly nine tenths detected once. This sample is drawn from a study of Tregs in tolerant kidney transplant recipients. The nonmyeloablative bone marrow transplants came from related graft donors, with transient mixed chimerism. CD4+CD25+CD127- Tregs, CD4+CD25- non-Tregs, CD4 and CD8 cells were sorted. CDR1 is SGDLS and CDR2 is YYNGEE in the germline V gene. V dropped 0 bases and J dropped 2 bases, with 5 bases sitting between them. The CDR3 is 13 amino acids. Findings and caveats of the study: For some patients, primers changed over time, blocking nucleotide-level comparison. Activated donor B cell expansion appeared to reveal the most relevant donor-specific TCRbeta repertoire.

The sample consisted of CD8+ T cells from blood (PBMCs), taken 24 months after the transplant. J is TRBJ1-1 and V is TRBV9; D gene uncertain. The receptor was derived from a human patient who received a combined kidney and bone marrow transplant. Some T cells may originate from the graft donor. The CDR3 nucleotides read TGTGCCAGCAGCGTAGGTAGCAACACTGAAGCTTTCTTT. This encodes CASSVGSNTEAFF.